This section outlines one TCR beta chain sequence together with its context. Only in-frame clones appear in the TCRdb table, and some are missing; sequencing was by immunoSEQ multiplex PCR. The sample lists some 87,000 clones, just under 90% occurring once. This CDR3 is built from 15 residues. Trimming at V came to 0 bases and at J to 8 bases, leaving 6 bases not matched to a gene. The germline V gene encodes CDR1 MNHEY and CDR2 SVGAGI. The sample comes from a study of siplizumab effects on memory and regulatory T cells. The TCR was taken from a human donor in good health. Source material: CD4+ T cells sorted from blood. The chain combines TRBV6-5 with TRBJ2-1; 8 bases fit TRBD2. Here the CDR3 reads CASSYSTMRGDEQFF. CDR3 nucleotide sequence: TGTGCCAGCAGTTACTCGACGATGCGGGGGGATGAGCAGTTCTTC.